What follows are 8 T cell receptor beta chains derived from one specimen sequenced in a study of cytomegalovirus exposure and HLA in healthy donors. With 60 Vbeta and 13 Jbeta primers, the PCR was carried out. TCRdb keeps only in-frame clones here, not all; method: immunoSEQ multiplex PCR. The sample gives about 140,000 clones, around four fifths of which show up once; around 1.3% is in the top ten. Sequences were obtained from PBMCs. The receptors derive from a male donor in good health and CMV-seropositive.

The sample holds one count of this clone. The rearrangement uses TRBV28 and TRBJ2-2, with D possibly being TRBD2 (5 bases). V was trimmed by 3 bases and J by 0 bases, leaving 11 bases between them. CDR1 and CDR2 from the germline V gene are MDHEN and SYDVKM. The CDR3 runs 16 residues. The chain's CDR3 is CASSFLAWANTGELFF. In DNA form, the CDR3 reads TGTGCCAGCAGTTTCCTAGCCTGGGCGAACACCGGGGAGCTGTTTTTT.

The chain recombines TRBV15 with TRBJ2-7; 7 nucleotides align to TRBD2. The CDR3 spans 15 residues. J was trimmed by 1 base and V by 1 base; bases with no gene match: 4. Germline CDR1 and CDR2: LNHNV and YYDKDF (reference sequence). The CDR3 region is CATSRGTRFSYEQYF. DNA of the CDR3: TGTGCCACCAGCAGAGGGACTAGATTTTCCTACGAGCAGTACTTC.

In this sample, this clone turned up once. The CDR3 loop reads CAISDPGQGAINEKLFF. The CDR3 DNA reads as TGTGCCATCAGTGACCCGGGACAGGGGGCGATCAATGAAAAACTGTTTTTT. J is TRBJ1-4 and V is TRBV10-3, with 12 bases that match TRBD1. The CDR3 covers 17 residues. The germline gives CDR1 ENHRY, CDR2 SYGVKD. The V segment lost 3 bases and the J segment 5 bases; nucleotides outside the gene matches: 7.

This clone was seen just once. This chain connects TRBV7-3 to TRBJ2-3, with D perhaps matching TRBD2 (6 bases). This CDR3 has 16 amino acids. Germline loops: CDR1 SGHTA, CDR2 FQGTGA. Trimming took off 5 bases at V and 2 bases at J, with 17 bases between the two ends. CDR3 region: CASSSSGTRFTDTQYF. In nucleotides, the CDR3 is TGTGCCAGCAGCAGTTCCGGGACTCGATTCACAGATACGCAGTATTTT.

The gene calls are TRBV4-1 and TRBJ2-7; no definite D call. The ends were cut back, 3 bases at V and 0 bases at J, with 9 bases in the middle. CDR1 is MGHRA and CDR2 is YSYEKL in the germline V gene. This CDR3 comprises 14 residues. The CDR3 bases are TGCGCCAGCAGCCAGTGGCAGAACTCCTACGAGCAGTACTTC. It is translated as CASSQWQNSYEQYF.

The CDR3 sequence: CASSPPLAGSPYEQYF. CDR3 DNA sequence: TGTGCCAGCTCACCCCCTTTGGCGGGAAGCCCCTACGAGCAGTACTTC. The gene calls are TRBV18 and TRBJ2-7, with D perhaps matching TRBD2 (6 bases). V dropped 3 bases and J dropped 2 bases, with 17 bases sitting between them. The CDR3 runs 16 residues. Germline-derived CDR1 and CDR2 are KGHSH and LQKENI.

The chain carries TRBV2 and TRBJ2-7; 8 bases are a match to TRBD1. Germline CDR1 and CDR2: SNHLY and FYNNEI. J lost 6 bases, V lost 8 bases, and 9 bases had no gene match. CDR3 size: 13 residues. CDR3 loop: CASVGRGPGEQYF. CDR3 DNA sequence: TGTGCCAGCGTCGGCAGGGGGCCGGGCGAGCAGTACTTC.

This chain joins TRBV18 and TRBJ1-2, with D unresolved. Germline CDR1 reads KGHSH; CDR2 reads LQKENI. The CDR3 totals 16 residues. Trimming shortened V by 2 bases and J by 1 base, and 14 bases separated the two germline ends. The CDR3 protein is CASSPRTGTNNYGYTF. CDR3 nucleotide sequence: TGTGCCAGCTCACCAAGGACGGGAACCAATAACTATGGCTACACCTTC. Looking up the rest from reference TRBV18 and TRBJ1-2 gives the full variable domain: NAGVMQNPRHLVRRRGQEARLRCSPMKGHSHVYWYRQLPEEGLKFMVYLQKENIIDESGMPKERFSAEFPKEGPSILRIQQVVRGDSAAYFCASSPRTGTNNYGYTFGSGTRLTVV.